This T cell receptor (beta chain) appears in the sequencing data of a study of cytomegalovirus exposure and HLA in healthy donors. PCR was performed using 60 Vbeta and 13 Jbeta primers. The assay was immunoSEQ multiplex PCR, and TCRdb's table has in-frame clones only and misses some. The table has 85,000 to 120,000 clones, roughly 83% seen once. CDR3 length: 14 amino acids. CDR1 and CDR2 (germline): MNHEY, SVGAGI. The chain employs TRBV6-5 and TRBJ2-5; the match to TRBD1 covers 8 bases. Judging by the DNA end, TRBJ2-7 fits better; the J call may be wrong. The material sequenced was PBMCs. The receptor comes from a man between 40 and 49 years old in good health and CMV-seronegative. The CDR3 region has the DNA TGTGCCAGCAGGGACGGACAGGGACAATACGAGCAGTACTTC. Translated, it gives CASRDGQGQYEQYF.